This T cell receptor (beta chain) originates from a study of T cells in Graves' hyperthyroidism and ophthalmopathy. Whole-study findings and limits: Most thyroid clonotypes that were expanded above 0.001 also turned up in blood. Classification by a 13 V-J model distinguished ophthalmopathy from stable hyperthyroidism.

Germline V gene data show CDR1 as MRHNA and CDR2 as SNTAGT. The CDR3 consists of 16 residues. The ends lost 4 bases at V and 2 bases at J; junction bases unmatched: 8. PBMCs were sourced from roughly 9.1 ml fresh peripheral blood. This clonotype occurred a few times. Its target is unknown. Regions amplified from RNA transcripts were the TCR beta CDR3 regions. Researchers ran a first-round RT-PCR on the TCR CDR3 using the HTBI primer set. TCRdb ran MiXCR on the multiplex PCR reads and lists one entry per CDR3 protein. The repertoire holds 300,000 to 450,000 distinct CDR3 sequences, around 18% seen once, with 40% to 45% in the top ten.

The rearrangement joins TRBV6-4 to TRBJ2-3; 8 bases agree with TRBD2. This sequence was found in a man younger than 35 with Graves' ophthalmopathy. Sequenced material: blood. The DNA for the CDR3 is TGTGCCAGCAGTGGCTCGGGGGGGGGCCCCACAGATACGCAGTATTTT. It specifies CASSGSGGGPTDTQYF.